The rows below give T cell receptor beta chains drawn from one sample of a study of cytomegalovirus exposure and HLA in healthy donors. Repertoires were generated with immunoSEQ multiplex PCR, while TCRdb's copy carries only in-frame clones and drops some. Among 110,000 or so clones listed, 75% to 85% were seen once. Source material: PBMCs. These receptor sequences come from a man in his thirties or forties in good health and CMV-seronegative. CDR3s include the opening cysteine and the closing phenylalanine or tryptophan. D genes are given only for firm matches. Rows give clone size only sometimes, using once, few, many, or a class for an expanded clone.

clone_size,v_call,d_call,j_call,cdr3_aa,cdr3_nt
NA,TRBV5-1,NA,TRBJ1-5,CASSLEGTRGQPQHF,TGCGCCAGCAGCTTGGAGGGGACAAGAGGTCAGCCCCAGCATTTT
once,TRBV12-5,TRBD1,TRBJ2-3,CASGGGTGGADTQYF,TGTGCTAGTGGGGGTGGGACAGGGGGCGCAGATACGCAGTATTTT
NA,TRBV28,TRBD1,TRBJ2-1,CASSRTGEYNEQFF,TGTGCCAGCAGTAGGACAGGAGAATACAATGAGCAGTTCTTC
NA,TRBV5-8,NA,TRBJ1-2,CASSRGGSGRTFYGYTF,TGTGCCAGCAGCCGTGGGGGCAGTGGGAGAACCTTTTATGGCTACACCTTC
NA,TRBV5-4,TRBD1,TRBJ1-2,CASSWTGSYGYTF,TGTGCCAGCAGCTGGACAGGGTCGTATGGCTACACCTTC
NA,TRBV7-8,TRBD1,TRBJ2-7,CASSLTGGGSYEQYF,TGTGCCAGCAGCCTGACAGGGGGCGGCTCCTACGAGCAGTACTTC
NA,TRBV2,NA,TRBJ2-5,CASREQGNQETQYF,TGTGCCAGCAGGGAACAGGGCAACCAAGAGACCCAGTACTTC
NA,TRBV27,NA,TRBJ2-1,CASSSSYYNEQFF,TGTGCCAGCAGTTCTTCTTACTACAATGAGCAGTTCTTC
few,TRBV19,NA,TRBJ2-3,CASSIATTSDTQYF,TGTGCCAGTAGTATCGCTACTACCTCCGATACGCAGTATTTT
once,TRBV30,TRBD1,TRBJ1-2,CAWSSGTGGFGYTF,TGTGCCTGGTCCTCCGGGACAGGGGGCTTTGGCTACACCTTC
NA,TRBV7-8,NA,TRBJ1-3,CASSATGYSGNTIYF,TGTGCCAGCAGCGCCACAGGGTACTCTGGAAACACCATATATTTT
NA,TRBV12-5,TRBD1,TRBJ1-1,CASGKGQTTEFEAFF,TGTGCTAGTGGAAAGGGACAGACAACCGAATTTGAAGCTTTCTTT
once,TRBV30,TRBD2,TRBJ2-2,CAWSTGLESGELFF,TGTGCCTGGAGCACCGGACTAGAGTCCGGGGAGCTGTTTTTT
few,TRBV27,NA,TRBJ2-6,CASSSTGTTGANVLTF,TGTGCCAGCAGTTCAACCGGGACAACTGGGGCCAACGTCCTGACTTTC
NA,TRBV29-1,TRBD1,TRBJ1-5,CSVGTGGQGQPQHF,TGCAGCGTTGGGACAGGGGGACAGGGACAGCCCCAGCATTTT
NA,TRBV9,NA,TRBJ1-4,CASSPPGANEKLFF,TGTGCCAGCAGCCCCCCAGGGGCTAATGAAAAACTGTTTTTT
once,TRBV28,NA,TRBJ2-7,CASRGAGRYEQYF,TGTGCCAGCAGGGGGGCAGGCCGATACGAGCAGTACTTC
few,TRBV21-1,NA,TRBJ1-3,CASSINTGEALNGITIYF,TGTGCCAGCAGCATCAACACAGGGGAGGCCTTAAATGGAATCACCATATATTTT
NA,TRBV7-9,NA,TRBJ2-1,CASSRTDNEQFF,TGTGCCAGCAGCCGCACGGACAATGAGCAGTTCTTC
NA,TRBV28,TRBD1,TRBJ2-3,CASSSPGTGSSTDTQYF,TGTGCCAGCAGTTCCCCCGGGACAGGATCGAGCACAGATACGCAGTATTTT
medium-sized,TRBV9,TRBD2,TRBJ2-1,CASSGSSGDEQFF,TGTGCCAGCAGCGGATCTAGCGGCGATGAGCAGTTCTTC
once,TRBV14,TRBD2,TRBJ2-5,CASSQGGSNQETQYF,TGTGCCAGCAGCCAAGGCGGGAGCAATCAAGAGACCCAGTACTTC
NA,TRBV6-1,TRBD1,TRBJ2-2,CASGRDRSNTGELFF,TGTGCCAGCGGCCGGGACAGGTCGAACACCGGGGAGCTGTTTTTT
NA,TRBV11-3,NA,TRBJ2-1,CASSSDTQQFF,TGTGCCAGCAGCTCCGACACACAGCAGTTCTTC
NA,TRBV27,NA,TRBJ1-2,CASSLWQGAGYTF,TGTGCCAGCAGTTTGTGGCAGGGTGCTGGCTACACCTTC
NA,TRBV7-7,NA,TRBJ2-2,CASSERTNTGELFF,TGTGCCAGCAGCGAACGGACTAACACCGGGGAGCTGTTTTTT
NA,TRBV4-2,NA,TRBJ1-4,CASSQVEGTNEKLFF,TGTGCCAGCAGCCAAGTGGAGGGAACTAATGAAAAACTGTTTTTT
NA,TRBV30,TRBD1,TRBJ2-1,CAWSRGGQGSYNEQFF,TGTGCCTGGAGCCGAGGGGGACAGGGTTCCTACAATGAGCAGTTCTTC
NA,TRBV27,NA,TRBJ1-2,CASSFQGSYGYTF,TGTGCCAGCAGTTTTCAGGGTTCGTATGGCTACACCTTC
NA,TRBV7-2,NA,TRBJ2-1,CASTDGAWDEQFF,TGTGCCAGCACTGACGGAGCGTGGGATGAGCAGTTCTTC
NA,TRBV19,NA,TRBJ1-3,CASSTSTAGNTIYF,TGTGCCAGTAGTACCTCGACAGCGGGAAACACCATATATTTT
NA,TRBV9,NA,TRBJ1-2,CASSVDASRAGYTF,TGTGCCAGCAGCGTAGATGCCTCCAGGGCTGGCTACACCTTC
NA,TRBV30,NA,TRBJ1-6,CAWTSQGSYNSPLNF,TGTGCCTGGACGTCGCAGGGCTCCTATAATTCACCCCTCAACTTT
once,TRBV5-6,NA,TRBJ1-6,CASSGQQGLHNSPLHF,TGTGCCAGCAGCGGACAACAGGGCCTCCACAATTCACCCCTCCACTTT
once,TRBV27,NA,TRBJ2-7,CASSLSVGDDGSQNEQYF,TGTGCCAGCAGTTTATCAGTAGGGGATGACGGGAGTCAGAACGAGCAGTACTTC
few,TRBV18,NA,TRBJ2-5,CASSPPSGETQYF,TGTGCCAGCTCACCACCAAGCGGAGAGACCCAGTACTTC
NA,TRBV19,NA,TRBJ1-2,CASSPQSTVLANYGYTF,TGTGCCAGTAGTCCTCAGTCGACTGTCCTAGCTAACTATGGCTACACCTTC
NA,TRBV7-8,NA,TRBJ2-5,CASSLGGRETQYF,TGTGCCAGCAGCCTAGGGGGGCGGGAGACCCAGTACTTC
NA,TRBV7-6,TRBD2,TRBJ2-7,CASSLGGGSSYEQYF,TGTGCCAGCAGCTTAGGGGGGGGGAGCTCCTACGAGCAGTACTTC
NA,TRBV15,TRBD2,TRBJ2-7,CATSRDVAGAYEQYF,TGTGCCACCAGCAGAGACGTCGCGGGGGCCTACGAGCAGTACTTC
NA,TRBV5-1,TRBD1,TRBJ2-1,CASSPGQGAEEQFF,TGCGCCAGCAGCCCGGGACAGGGGGCAGAGGAGCAGTTCTTC
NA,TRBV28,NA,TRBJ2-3,CASSLGQGFTDTQYF,TGTGCCAGCAGTTTAGGCCAGGGGTTCACAGATACGCAGTATTTT
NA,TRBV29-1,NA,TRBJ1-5,CSATGLWNQPQHF,TGCAGCGCGACAGGCTTATGGAATCAGCCCCAGCATTTT
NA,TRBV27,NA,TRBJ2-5,CASAWRVHQETQYF,TGTGCCAGTGCGTGGCGGGTGCACCAAGAGACCCAGTACTTC
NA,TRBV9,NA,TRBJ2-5,CASSEAPSQETQYF,TGTGCCAGCAGCGAAGCCCCCTCCCAAGAGACCCAGTACTTC
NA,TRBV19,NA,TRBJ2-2,CASSIEKGAGELFF,TGTGCCAGTAGTATAGAAAAGGGGGCCGGGGAGCTGTTTTTT
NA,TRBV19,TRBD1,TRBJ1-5,CASSFPSGGSYQPQHF,TGTGCCAGTAGTTTCCCCTCAGGGGGCTCATATCAGCCCCAGCATTTT
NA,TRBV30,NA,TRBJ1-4,CAWSPLAGDDEKLFF,TGTGCCTGGAGTCCCTTGGCAGGGGACGATGAAAAACTGTTTTTT
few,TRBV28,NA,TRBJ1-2,CASSPDTYGYTF,TGTGCCAGCAGTCCCGACACGTATGGCTACACCTTC
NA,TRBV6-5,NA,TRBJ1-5,CASSYSYSSNQPQHF,TGTGCCAGCAGTTACTCGTACAGTAGCAATCAGCCCCAGCATTTT
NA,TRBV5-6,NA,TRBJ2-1,CASSQKGTHSYNEQFF,TGTGCCAGCAGCCAGAAAGGGACTCACTCCTACAATGAGCAGTTCTTC
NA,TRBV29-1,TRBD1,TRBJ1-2,CSVGGQGAGYTF,TGCAGCGTTGGGGGACAGGGGGCAGGCTACACCTTC